Below are 22 T cell receptor beta chains sequenced from a single sample in a study of CD8+ T cells in alopecia areata. cDNA prepared by RNA extraction and subsequent reverse transcription served as the template for sequencing. Sequencing used immunoSEQ multiplex PCR; TCRdb keeps in-frame clones, though not all of them. In the table there are around 170,000 clones, approximately 50% of which are singletons. The treatment is: oral pan-JAK inhibitor, 5-10 mg twice daily. Sample: CD8+ T cells sorted from blood, taken at week 52, from a patient treated with tofacitinib. Every receptor here comes from a human donor with alopecia areata.

The J gene is TRBJ2-1, the V gene TRBV30, with 9 bases fitting TRBD1. The V segment lost 2 bases and the J segment 10 bases; nucleotides outside the gene matches: 12. The CDR3 has 15 amino acids. The germline V gene encodes CDR1 GTSNPN and CDR2 SVGIG (reference sequence). CDR3 in amino acids: CAWSMGQGLSREQFF. The CDR3 coding sequence is TGTGCCTGGAGTATGGGACAGGGTCTCTCCAGGGAGCAGTTCTTC.

The chain employs TRBV6-6 and TRBJ1-1, with D hard to call. Trimming pared 2 bases from V and 1 base from J, leaving 11 bases between. The CDR3 has 15 amino acids. Germline V CDR1 and CDR2: MNHNY, SVGAGI (reference sequence). Here the CDR3 DNA reads TGTGCCAGCAGTTACCGGACTTCGCCGAACACTGAAGCTTTCTTT. It specifies CASSYRTSPNTEAFF.

V is TRBV27 and J is TRBJ1-2; no definite D call. The germline gives CDR1 MNHEY, CDR2 SMNVEV (reference sequence). Trimming pared 5 bases from V and 2 bases from J, leaving 15 bases between. This CDR3 region has 15 residues. The CDR3 region has the DNA TGTGCCAGCAGTCATCGGAACGGCCTAAACTATGGCTACACCTTC. Its translation is CASSHRNGLNYGYTF.

V is TRBV9 and J is TRBJ2-3; TRBD1 might be the D (6 bases). The CDR3 loop spans 15 amino acids. In germline, CDR1 is SGDLS, CDR2 YYNGEE. V was cut by 0 bases and J by 2 bases, with 10 bases left in between. The CDR3 spells CASSVGGQDTDTQYF. The CDR3 nucleotides read TGTGCCAGCAGCGTAGGGGGACAAGACACAGATACGCAGTATTTT.

The chain couples TRBV6-1 to TRBJ1-1; D might be TRBD1 (5 bases). Looked up from germline, CDR1 is MNHNS and CDR2 is SASEGT. Trimming removed 4 bases at V and 3 bases at J, with 6 bases between. This CDR3 has 12 amino acids. The CDR3 bases are TGTGCCAGCAGTGTGACAGACACTGAAGCTTTCTTT. Residues: CASSVTDTEAFF.

V is TRBV7-9 and J is TRBJ2-3; the D gene is possibly TRBD2 (5 bases). V lost 6 bases and J lost 2, with 15 bases in between. Germline V CDR1 and CDR2: SEHNR, FQNEAQ (reference sequence). This CDR3 has 15 residues. Here the CDR3 DNA reads TGTGCCAGCAGTCTTGTGGACTTGTCCACAGATACGCAGTATTTT. It encodes CASSLVDLSTDTQYF.

The chain uses TRBV29-1 and TRBJ2-3; 10 nucleotides line up with TRBD2. In germline, CDR1 is SQVTM, CDR2 ANQGSEA. Trimming took 8 bases from V and 1 from J; bases not matched to a gene: 3. This CDR3 contains 13 residues. CDR3 sequence (DNA): TGCAGCTCAAGCGGGGGGGGCACAGATACGCAGTATTTT. It specifies CSSSGGGTDTQYF.

The chain has TRBV30 and TRBJ1-1; D is perhaps TRBD1 (5 bases). Germline V gene lookup returns CDR1 GTSNPN and CDR2 SVGIG (reference sequence). V was pared by 4 bases and J by 1 base, with 13 bases between. CDR3 length: 14 amino acids. The CDR3 here is CAWTLGRSNTEAFF. DNA of the CDR3: TGTGCCTGGACCCTGGGACGGTCGAACACTGAAGCTTTCTTT.

J is TRBJ1-1 and V is TRBV27; D is uncertain. This CDR3 has 13 amino acids. Germline V gene lookup returns CDR1 MNHEY and CDR2 SMNVEV (reference sequence). The V gene lost 3 bases and the J gene lost 3 bases, with 8 bases spanning the gap. The CDR3 DNA is TGTGCCAGCAGTTTCGGCATCGACACTGAAGCTTTCTTT. This encodes CASSFGIDTEAFF.

There are a few counts of this clone. CDR3 in DNA: TGTGCCAGCAGTGACTCGAGACAGGGGGCAGATACGCAGTATTTT. Translation gives CASSDSRQGADTQYF. This chain connects TRBV6-4 to TRBJ2-3, with 9 bases fitting TRBD1. Germline values: CDR1 MRHNA, CDR2 SNTAGT. The CDR3 sequence is 15 residues long. V shed 0 bases and J 4 bases; nucleotides not matched to a gene: 2.

This chain connects TRBV5-1 to TRBJ1-6, with D perhaps matching TRBD1 (6 bases). Germline lookup yields CDR1 SGHRS and CDR2 YFSETQ. The CDR3 sequence is 15 residues long. Trimming took 3 bases from V and 8 from J, leaving 15 bases between them. The CDR3 reads CASSSLRGGDSPLHF. CDR3 DNA sequence: TGCGCCAGCAGCTCCCTCCGTGGGGGCGATTCACCCCTCCACTTT.

The genes are TRBV6-6 and TRBJ1-2, with no clear D. The V and J ends lost 8 bases and 5 bases respectively, with 6 bases between them. From germline, CDR1 is MNHNY and CDR2 SVGAGI (reference sequence). The CDR3 extends over 10 amino acids. The DNA for the CDR3 is TGTGCCAGCCTCGATTATGGCTACACCTTC. Its protein is CASLDYGYTF.

The chain employs TRBV4-1 and TRBJ2-7; 7 bases are a match to TRBD1. Trimming took 0 bases from V and 0 from J; bases not matched to a gene: 8. The CDR3 extends over 17 amino acids. Germline assignment: CDR1 MGHRA and CDR2 YSYEKL. The CDR3 DNA sequence: TGCGCCAGCAGCCAAGATAAGGAGACAGGGAGCTCCTACGAGCAGTACTTC. Translated: CASSQDKETGSSYEQYF.

The chain recombines TRBV4-3 with TRBJ2-1; 8 bases are a match to TRBD1. CDR1 LGHNA and CDR2 YSLEER come from the germline V gene. This CDR3 has 15 amino acids. J was trimmed by 1 base and V by 7 bases; bases with no gene match: 6. The CDR3 DNA follows: TGCGCCAGCAAGAACACAGGGGGTTCCTACAATGAGCAGTTCTTC. Its translation is CASKNTGGSYNEQFF.

Concerning this clone itself: Other DNA variants within this sample encode the same CDR3. CDR3 sequence reads: CASGQGREQYF. DNA of the CDR3: TGTGCCAGCGGACAGGGGAGGGAGCAGTACTTC. The V and J genes are TRBV27 and TRBJ2-7; 9 bases are a match to TRBD1. The trim removed 8 bases at V and 7 bases at J, leaving 3 bases unmatched. The CDR3 length is 11 residues. Germline V gene lookup returns CDR1 MNHEY and CDR2 SMNVEV (reference sequence).

V and J are TRBV27 and TRBJ2-7; D remains ambiguous. With 3 bases removed from V and 2 bases from J, the gap between germline ends came to 17 bases. Germline loops: CDR1 MNHEY, CDR2 SMNVEV (reference sequence). This CDR3 is built from 16 residues. CDR3 nucleotide sequence: TGTGCCAGCAGTTTTCAACCGGCCGGGCAGGCCTACGAGCAGTACTTC. It is translated as CASSFQPAGQAYEQYF.

This clone was detected a few times. The chain couples TRBV15 to TRBJ2-5; 8 positions agree with TRBD2. Germline lookup yields CDR1 LNHNV and CDR2 YYDKDF (reference sequence). V trimming: 2 bases; J trimming: 1 base; junction bases outside the gene matches: 9. The CDR3 covers 17 residues. The CDR3 loop reads CATSRPGSGGSQETQYF. CDR3 nucleotides: TGTGCCACCAGCAGACCGGGCAGCGGGGGAAGCCAAGAGACCCAGTACTTC. Supplemented by reference TRBV15 and TRBJ2-5, the full variable domain reads DAMVIQNPRYQVTQFGKPVTLSCSQTLNHNVMYWYQQKSSQAPKLLFHYYDKDFNNEADTPDNFQSRRPNTSFCFLDIRSPGLGDTAMYLCATSRPGSGGSQETQYFGPGTRLLVL.

This chain links TRBV4-1 with TRBJ1-6; 8 bases map to TRBD1. Germline V gives CDR1 MGHRA, CDR2 YSYEKL. V was clipped by 1 base and J by 9 bases; unmatched bases: 5. The CDR3 loop spans 15 amino acids. CDR3 residues: CASSQGQGAISPLHF. The CDR3 coding sequence is TGCGCCAGCAGCCAAGGGCAGGGGGCAATTTCACCCCTCCACTTT.

The genes are TRBV15 and TRBJ1-5, with D tentatively TRBD1 (6 bases). CDR3 length: 15 residues. The germline V gene has CDR1 LNHNV and CDR2 YYDKDF (reference sequence). Trimming took 3 bases from V and 4 from J, leaving 13 bases between them. CDR3 DNA sequence: TGTGCCACCAGCAGGGAGGCAGGGGCGAATCAGCCCCAGCATTTT. Amino acids: CATSREAGANQPQHF.

The J gene is TRBJ2-7, the V gene TRBV5-6; D is undetermined. V was cut by 2 bases and J by 5 bases, with 8 bases left in between. The germline CDR1 and CDR2 sequences are SGHDT and YYEEEE. This CDR3 region has 12 residues. CDR3: CASSLRRDEQYF. The CDR3 DNA sequence: TGTGCCAGCAGCTTACGACGGGACGAGCAGTACTTC.

CDR3 in DNA: TGTGCCAGCAGCTTCGGGGAGCCCTACGAGCAGTACTTC. Residues: CASSFGEPYEQYF. The rearrangement joins TRBV5-6 to TRBJ2-7; maybe TRBD2 (5 bases). The CDR3 totals 13 residues. V was cut by 2 bases and J by 2 bases, with 8 bases left in between. CDR1 is SGHDT, CDR2 YYEEEE, per germline.

The chain carries TRBV29-1 and TRBJ2-2, with 7 bases matching TRBD1. The CDR3 is 15 amino acids. V lost 5 bases and J lost 7; bases outside the gene matches: 13. Germline CDR1 SQVTM, CDR2 ANQGSEA. The CDR3 loop is CSVRLRGGKGGELFF. DNA for the CDR3: TGCAGCGTTAGACTAAGAGGGGGCAAAGGCGGGGAGCTGTTTTTT.